Presented here are 8 T cell receptor beta chains from one specimen sequenced in a study of identical twins. Each CDR3 protein is one row after TCRdb ran MiXCR on the 5' RACE reads. The sample lists approximately 150,000 distinct CDR3 sequences; roughly 3.5% were seen once. The sequenced sample was memory T cells sorted from blood. These receptors were collected from a man aged 18 to 29 in good health.

This clonotype was observed at least ten times. The J gene is TRBJ2-1, the V gene TRBV4-1, with 7 bases fitting TRBD2. The CDR3 contains 16 residues. V lost 4 bases, J lost 2 bases, and 8 bases stayed unmatched. The germline V gene encodes CDR1 MGHRA and CDR2 YSYEKL. The CDR3 sequence: CASSPETSNTYNEQFF. CDR3 sequence (DNA): TGCGCCAGCAGCCCCGAGACTAGCAATACCTACAATGAGCAGTTCTTC.

This clonotype was observed at least ten times. This chain connects TRBV20-1 to TRBJ2-7; no firm D call. V dropped 5 bases and J dropped 2 bases, with 10 bases sitting between them. CDR1 and CDR2 (germline): DFQATT, SNEGSKA (reference sequence). The length of the CDR3 is 12 residues. The CDR3 is CSAPGRTYEQYF. Here the CDR3 DNA reads TGCAGTGCTCCCGGACGGACCTACGAGCAGTACTTC.

To note about this clonotype: With a much larger clone just one base away, this may be a read error. V is TRBV20-1 and J is TRBJ1-3, with D possibly matching TRBD1 (6 bases). Germline CDR1 is DFQATT and CDR2 is SNEGSKA (reference sequence). CDR3 size: 14 residues. V lost 3 bases and J 5 bases, leaving 14 bases between the germline ends. This chain's CDR3 is CSASAGAIRNTIYF. DNA of the CDR3: TGCAGTGCTAGTGCAGGGGCGATTCGAAACACCATATATTTT.

This clonotype was recorded many times. The V gene is TRBV28, the J gene TRBJ2-4; TRBD1 agrees at 7 bases. The length of the CDR3 is 15 residues. V lost 4 bases, J lost 1 base, and 4 bases stayed unmatched. Germline V lookup: CDR1 MDHEN, CDR2 SYDVKM. DNA for the CDR3: TGTGCCAGCAGTTCAACAGGGGCGGCCAAAAACATTCAGTACTTC. As protein: CASSSTGAAKNIQYF.

This clonotype was seen many times. The chain combines TRBV12-3 or TRBV12-4 with TRBJ1-3; TRBD1 might be the D (5 bases). V dropped 3 bases and J dropped 0 bases, with 18 bases sitting between them. CDR3 length: 18 residues. The chain's CDR3 is CASSFPQGLGFSGNTIYF. In DNA, the CDR3 is TGTGCCAGCAGTTTCCCGCAGGGATTGGGCTTCTCTGGAAACACCATATATTTT.

There are many counts of this clonotype. V gene TRBV6-2 or TRBV6-3 combines with J gene TRBJ2-1; 12 bases line up with TRBD2. Germline assignment: CDR1 MNHEY and CDR2 SVGEGT. CDR3 size: 17 residues. With V trimmed by 0 bases and J by 5 bases, 5 bases remained unmatched. CDR3 bases: TGTGCCAGCAGTTACTCGACTAGCGGGAGTAGGGACAATGAGCAGTTCTTC. Protein: CASSYSTSGSRDNEQFF.

At least ten counts were recorded for this clonotype. The chain couples TRBV11-2 to TRBJ2-7, with D tentatively TRBD2 (6 bases). In germline, CDR1 is SGHAT, CDR2 FQNNGV. The CDR3 loop spans 17 amino acids. V was pared by 0 bases and J by 1 base, with 16 bases between. This CDR3 is CASSLDPTSFFSYEQYF. CDR3 DNA sequence: TGTGCCAGCAGCTTAGACCCCACTAGCTTCTTTTCCTACGAGCAGTACTTC.

This clonotype was found many times. The chain recombines TRBV4-2 with TRBJ2-2; D gene uncertain. Germline assignment: CDR1 LGHNA and CDR2 YNFKEQ. V gave up 5 bases and J gave up 6 bases, with 16 bases separating them. The CDR3 totals 15 residues. In DNA form, the CDR3 reads TGTGCCAGCAGCAGATATGAGGCAGCCGCCGGGGAGCTGTTTTTT. This translates into CASSRYEAAAGELFF.